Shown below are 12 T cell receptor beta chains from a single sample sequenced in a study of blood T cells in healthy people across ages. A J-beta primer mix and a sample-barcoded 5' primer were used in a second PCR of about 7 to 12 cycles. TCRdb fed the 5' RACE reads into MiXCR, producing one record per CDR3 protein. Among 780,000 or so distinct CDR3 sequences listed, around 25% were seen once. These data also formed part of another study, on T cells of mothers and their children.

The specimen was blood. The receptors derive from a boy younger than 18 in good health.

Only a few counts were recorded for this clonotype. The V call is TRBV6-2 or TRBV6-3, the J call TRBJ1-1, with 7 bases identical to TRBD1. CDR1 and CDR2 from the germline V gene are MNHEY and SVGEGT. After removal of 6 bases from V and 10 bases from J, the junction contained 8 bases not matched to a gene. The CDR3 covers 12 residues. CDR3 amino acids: CASSRDDRVAFF. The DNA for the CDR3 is TGTGCCAGCAGCCGGGATGACAGGGTAGCTTTCTTT.

The CDR3 protein is CASSYQDTQYF. The CDR3 DNA is TGTGCCAGCAGCTATCAAGATACGCAGTATTTT. The rearrangement uses TRBV5-6 and TRBJ2-3; the D is unclear. The CDR3 consists of 11 residues. Germline V gene sequence: CDR1 SGHDT, CDR2 YYEEEE. The V end lost 3 bases, the J end lost 5 bases, and 4 bases lay between the germline ends.

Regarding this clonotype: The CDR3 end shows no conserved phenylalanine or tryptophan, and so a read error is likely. Here the CDR3 DNA reads TGTGCCAGCACGGGAGGGAAGGATGAGCAGTTCCTC. It translates to CASTGGKDEQFL. The rearrangement uses TRBV28 and TRBJ2-5; TRBD2 matches 8 bases. The assigned J gene may be wrong: the sequence end matches TRBJ2-1 better. The CDR3 consists of 12 residues. The germline V gene encodes CDR1 MDHEN and CDR2 SYDVKM.

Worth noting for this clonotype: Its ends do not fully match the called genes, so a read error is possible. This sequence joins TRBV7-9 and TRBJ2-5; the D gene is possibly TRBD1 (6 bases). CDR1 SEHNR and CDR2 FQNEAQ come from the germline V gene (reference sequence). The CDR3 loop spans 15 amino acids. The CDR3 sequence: CASSGQKTRQEAQYF. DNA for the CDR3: TGTGCCAGCAGTGGACAGAAAACTCGGCAAGAGGCCCAGTACTTC.

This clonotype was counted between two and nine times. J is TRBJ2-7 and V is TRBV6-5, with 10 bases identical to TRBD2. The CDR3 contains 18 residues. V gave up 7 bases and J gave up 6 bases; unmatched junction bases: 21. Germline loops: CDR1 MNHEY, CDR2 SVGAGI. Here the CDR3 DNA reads TGTGCCAGCAATTCAGGACTAGCGGCGTACCTAACCGGGGGCGAGCAGTACTTC. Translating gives CASNSGLAAYLTGGEQYF.

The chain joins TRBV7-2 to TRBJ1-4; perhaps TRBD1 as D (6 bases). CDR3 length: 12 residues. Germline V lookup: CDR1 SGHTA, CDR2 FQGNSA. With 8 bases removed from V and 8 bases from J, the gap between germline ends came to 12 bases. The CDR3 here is CASGGSREKLFF. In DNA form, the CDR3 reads TGTGCCAGCGGGGGCTCAAGGGAAAAACTGTTTTTT.

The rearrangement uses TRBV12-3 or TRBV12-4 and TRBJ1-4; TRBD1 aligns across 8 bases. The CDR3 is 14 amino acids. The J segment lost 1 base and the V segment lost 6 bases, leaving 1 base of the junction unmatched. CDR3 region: CASSDRGTNEKLFF. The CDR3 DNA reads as TGTGCCAGCAGCGACAGGGGAACTAATGAAAAACTGTTTTTT.

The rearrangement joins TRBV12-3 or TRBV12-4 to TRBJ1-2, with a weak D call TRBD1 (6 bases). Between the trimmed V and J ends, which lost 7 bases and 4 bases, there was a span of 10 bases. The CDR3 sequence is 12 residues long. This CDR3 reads CASTTGPYGYTF. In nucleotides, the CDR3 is TGTGCCAGCACCACAGGGCCCTATGGCTACACCTTC.

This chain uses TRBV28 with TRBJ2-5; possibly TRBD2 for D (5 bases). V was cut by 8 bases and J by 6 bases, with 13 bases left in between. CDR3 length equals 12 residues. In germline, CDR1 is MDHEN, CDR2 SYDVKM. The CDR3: CASAGGLKTQYF. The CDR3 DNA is TGTGCCAGCGCCGGCGGGTTGAAGACCCAGTACTTC.

The CDR3 coding sequence is TGCAGTGCTAGACTTGGTTCCCGGCGGGAGCTGTTTTTT. This gives the protein CSARLGSRRELFF. The chain employs TRBV20-1 and TRBJ2-2, with unresolved D. V lost 2 bases, J lost 9 bases, and 13 bases lay in between. Germline CDR1 DFQATT, CDR2 SNEGSKA (reference sequence). This CDR3 contains 13 residues.

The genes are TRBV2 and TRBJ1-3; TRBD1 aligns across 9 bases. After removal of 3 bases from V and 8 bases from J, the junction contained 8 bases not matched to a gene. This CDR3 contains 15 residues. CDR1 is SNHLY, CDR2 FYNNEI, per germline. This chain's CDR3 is CASSDRDRVGDTIYF. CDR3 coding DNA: TGTGCCAGCAGTGACCGGGACAGGGTTGGGGACACCATATATTTT.

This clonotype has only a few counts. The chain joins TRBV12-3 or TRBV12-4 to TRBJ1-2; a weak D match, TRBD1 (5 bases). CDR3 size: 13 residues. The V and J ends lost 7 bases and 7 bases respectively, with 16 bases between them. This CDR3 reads CASTTWGRAGYTF. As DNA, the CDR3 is TGTGCCAGCACGACCTGGGGGAGGGCTGGCTACACCTTC.